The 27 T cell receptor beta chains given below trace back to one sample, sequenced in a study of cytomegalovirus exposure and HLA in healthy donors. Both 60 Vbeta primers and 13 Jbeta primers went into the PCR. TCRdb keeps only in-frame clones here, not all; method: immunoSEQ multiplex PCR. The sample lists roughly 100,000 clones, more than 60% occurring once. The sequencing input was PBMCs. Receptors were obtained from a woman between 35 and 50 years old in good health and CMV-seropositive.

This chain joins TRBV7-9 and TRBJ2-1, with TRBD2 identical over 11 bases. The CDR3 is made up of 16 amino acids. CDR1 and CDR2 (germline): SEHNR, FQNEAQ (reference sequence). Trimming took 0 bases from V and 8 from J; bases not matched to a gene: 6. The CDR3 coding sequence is TGTGCCAGCAGCTTAGCGCTTCTAGCGGGAGGTTATGAGCAGTTCTTC. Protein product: CASSLALLAGGYEQFF.

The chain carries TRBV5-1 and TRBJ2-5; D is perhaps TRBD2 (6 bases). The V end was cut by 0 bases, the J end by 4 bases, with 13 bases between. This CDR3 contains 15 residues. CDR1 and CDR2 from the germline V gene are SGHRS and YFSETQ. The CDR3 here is CASSLVSTGGETQYF. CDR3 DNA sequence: TGCGCCAGCAGCTTGGTTTCTACCGGGGGAGAGACCCAGTACTTC.

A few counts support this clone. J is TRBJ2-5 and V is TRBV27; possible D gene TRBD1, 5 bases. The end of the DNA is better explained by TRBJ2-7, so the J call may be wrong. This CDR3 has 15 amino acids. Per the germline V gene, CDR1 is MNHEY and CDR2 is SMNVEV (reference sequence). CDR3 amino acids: CASSLMTAVPYEQYF. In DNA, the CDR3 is TGTGCCAGCAGTTTGATGACAGCAGTCCCCTACGAGCAGTACTTC.

CDR3 region: CASSATSGSSYEQYF. CDR3 DNA: TGTGCCAGCAGCGCGACTAGCGGGAGTTCCTACGAGCAGTACTTC. The chain uses TRBV6-4 and TRBJ2-7, with TRBD2 matching over 12 bases. V gave up 6 bases and J gave up 1 base; unmatched junction bases: 4. Germline values: CDR1 MRHNA, CDR2 SNTAGT. There are 15 residues in the CDR3.

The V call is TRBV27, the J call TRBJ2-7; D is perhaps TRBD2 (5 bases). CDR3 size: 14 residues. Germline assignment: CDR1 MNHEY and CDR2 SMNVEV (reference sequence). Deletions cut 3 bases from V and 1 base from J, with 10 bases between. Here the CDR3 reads CASSLYGESYEQYF. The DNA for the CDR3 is TGTGCCAGCAGTTTGTACGGGGAATCCTACGAGCAGTACTTC.

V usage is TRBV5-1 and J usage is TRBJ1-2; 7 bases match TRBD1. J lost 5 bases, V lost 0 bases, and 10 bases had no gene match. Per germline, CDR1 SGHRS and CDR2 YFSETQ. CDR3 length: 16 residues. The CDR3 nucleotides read TGCGCCAGCAGCTTGGGAGACAGGGTGGCCCTTTATGGCTACACCTTC. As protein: CASSLGDRVALYGYTF.

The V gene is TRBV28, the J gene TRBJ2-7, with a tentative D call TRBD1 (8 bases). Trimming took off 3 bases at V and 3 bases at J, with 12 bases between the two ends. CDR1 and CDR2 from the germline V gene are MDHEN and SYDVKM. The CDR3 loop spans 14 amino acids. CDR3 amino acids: CASSFGGTGYEQYF. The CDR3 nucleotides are TGTGCCAGCAGTTTCGGGGGGACAGGCTACGAGCAGTACTTC.

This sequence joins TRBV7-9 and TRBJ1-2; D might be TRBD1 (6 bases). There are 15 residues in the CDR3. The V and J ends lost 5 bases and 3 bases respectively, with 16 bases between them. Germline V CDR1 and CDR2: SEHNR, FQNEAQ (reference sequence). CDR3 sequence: CASSRSGGADYGYTF. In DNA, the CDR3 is TGTGCCAGCAGCCGTTCGGGGGGGGCTGACTATGGCTACACCTTC.

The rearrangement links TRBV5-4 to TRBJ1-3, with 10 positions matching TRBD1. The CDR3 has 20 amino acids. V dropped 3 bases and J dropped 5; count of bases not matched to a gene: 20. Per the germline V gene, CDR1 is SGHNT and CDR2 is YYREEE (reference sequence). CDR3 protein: CASSSTALNPGQGLRNTIYF. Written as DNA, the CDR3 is TGTGCCAGCAGCTCGACCGCACTAAACCCGGGACAGGGGCTGAGAAACACCATATATTTT.

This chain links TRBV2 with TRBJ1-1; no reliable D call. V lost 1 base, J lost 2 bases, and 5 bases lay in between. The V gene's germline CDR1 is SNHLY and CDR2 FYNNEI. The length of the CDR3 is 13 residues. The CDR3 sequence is CASSEDRNTEAFF. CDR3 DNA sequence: TGTGCCAGCAGTGAAGACAGAAACACTGAAGCTTTCTTT.

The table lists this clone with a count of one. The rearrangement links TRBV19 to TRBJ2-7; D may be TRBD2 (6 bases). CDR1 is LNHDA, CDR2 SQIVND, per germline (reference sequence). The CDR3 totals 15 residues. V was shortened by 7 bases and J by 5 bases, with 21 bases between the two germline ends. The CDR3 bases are TGTGCCAGTATTCCAACCGTGGCGGGAATCCACGAGCAGTACTTC. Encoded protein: CASIPTVAGIHEQYF. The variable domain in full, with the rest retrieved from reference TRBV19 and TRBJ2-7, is DGGITQSPKYLFRKEGQNVTLSCEQNLNHDAMYWYRQDPGQGLRLIYYSQIVNDFQKGDIAEGYSVSREKKESFPLTVTSAQKNPTAFYLCASIPTVAGIHEQYFGPGTRLTVT.

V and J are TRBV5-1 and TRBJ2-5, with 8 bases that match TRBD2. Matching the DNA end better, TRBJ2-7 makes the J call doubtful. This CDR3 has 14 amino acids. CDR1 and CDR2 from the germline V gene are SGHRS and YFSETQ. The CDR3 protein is CASSSYGTSYEQYF. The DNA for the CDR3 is TGCGCCAGCAGCTCGTACGGGACTAGTTACGAGCAGTACTTC.

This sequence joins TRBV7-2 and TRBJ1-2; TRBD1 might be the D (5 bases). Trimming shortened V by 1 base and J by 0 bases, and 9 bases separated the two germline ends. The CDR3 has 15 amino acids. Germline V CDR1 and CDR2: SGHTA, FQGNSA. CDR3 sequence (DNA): TGTGCCAGCAGCTTAGTACAGGCTACTAACTATGGCTACACCTTC. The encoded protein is CASSLVQATNYGYTF.

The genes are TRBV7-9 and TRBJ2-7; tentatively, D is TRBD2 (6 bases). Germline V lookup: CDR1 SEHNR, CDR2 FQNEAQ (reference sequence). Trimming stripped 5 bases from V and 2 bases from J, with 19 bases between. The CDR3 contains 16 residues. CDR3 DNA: TGTGCCAGCAGCAGCCTGGGGGGTCTAAACGCCTACGAGCAGTACTTC. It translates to CASSSLGGLNAYEQYF.

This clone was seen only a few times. Here the CDR3 DNA reads TGTGCCCGGTTCGCAGGCCTACACACAGATACGCAGTATTTT. This sequence encodes CARFAGLHTDTQYF. This chain uses TRBV25-1 with TRBJ2-3; D gene uncertain. The V end was cut by 11 bases, the J end by 2 bases, with 17 bases between. CDR3 length: 14 residues. In germline, CDR1 is MGHDK, CDR2 SYGVNS.

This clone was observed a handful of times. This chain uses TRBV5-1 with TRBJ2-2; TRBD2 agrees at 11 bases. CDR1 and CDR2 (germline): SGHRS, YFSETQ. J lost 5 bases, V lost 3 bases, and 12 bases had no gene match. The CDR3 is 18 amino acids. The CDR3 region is CASSSNIGTSGRTGELFF. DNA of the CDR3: TGCGCCAGCAGCTCTAACATAGGGACTAGCGGCCGAACCGGGGAGCTGTTTTTT. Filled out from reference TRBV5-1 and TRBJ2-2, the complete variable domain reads KAGVTQTPRYLIKTRGQQVTLSCSPISGHRSVSWYQQTPGQGLQFLFEYFSETQRNKGNFPGRFSGRQFSNSRSEMNVSTLELGDSALYLCASSSNIGTSGRTGELFFGEGSRLTVL.

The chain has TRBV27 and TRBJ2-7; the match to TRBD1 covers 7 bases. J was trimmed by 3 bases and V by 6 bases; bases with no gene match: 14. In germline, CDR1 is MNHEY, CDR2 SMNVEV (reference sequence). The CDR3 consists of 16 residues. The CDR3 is CASSYLSGTEVYEQYF. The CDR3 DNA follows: TGTGCCAGCAGCTACTTGTCCGGGACAGAGGTCTACGAGCAGTACTTC.

CDR3 nucleotide sequence: TGCGCCAGCAGCTTGGGTGGAACAGGGCCCGAAGAGACCCAGTACTTC. It is translated as CASSLGGTGPEETQYF. V and J are TRBV5-1 and TRBJ2-5, with D possibly TRBD1 on 6 matching bases. The CDR3 sequence is 16 residues long. From germline, CDR1 is SGHRS and CDR2 YFSETQ. Trimming stripped 0 bases from V and 3 bases from J, with 15 bases between. Looking up the rest from reference TRBV5-1 and TRBJ2-5 gives the full variable domain: KAGVTQTPRYLIKTRGQQVTLSCSPISGHRSVSWYQQTPGQGLQFLFEYFSETQRNKGNFPGRFSGRQFSNSRSEMNVSTLELGDSALYLCASSLGGTGPEETQYFGPGTRLLVL.

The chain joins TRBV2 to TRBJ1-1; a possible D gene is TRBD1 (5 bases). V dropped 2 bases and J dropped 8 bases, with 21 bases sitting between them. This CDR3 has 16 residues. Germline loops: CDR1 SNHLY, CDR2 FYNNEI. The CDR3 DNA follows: TGTGCCAGCAGTGAATTGGGGGGTAATCCTTGGGTAGAAGCTTTCTTT. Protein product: CASSELGGNPWVEAFF.

CDR3: CASSPGRTYEQYF. The CDR3 nucleotides are TGTGCCAGCAGCCCAGGGCGGACCTACGAGCAGTACTTC. The chain carries TRBV14 and TRBJ2-7; perhaps TRBD1 as D (5 bases). Germline values: CDR1 SGHDN, CDR2 FVKESK. The V end was cut by 4 bases, the J end by 2 bases, with 9 bases between. There are 13 residues in the CDR3.

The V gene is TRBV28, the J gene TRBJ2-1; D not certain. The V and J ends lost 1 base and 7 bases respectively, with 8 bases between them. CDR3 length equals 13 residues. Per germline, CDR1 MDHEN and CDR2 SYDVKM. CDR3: CASSLFPANEQFF. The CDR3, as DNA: TGTGCCAGCAGTTTATTTCCAGCGAATGAGCAGTTCTTC.

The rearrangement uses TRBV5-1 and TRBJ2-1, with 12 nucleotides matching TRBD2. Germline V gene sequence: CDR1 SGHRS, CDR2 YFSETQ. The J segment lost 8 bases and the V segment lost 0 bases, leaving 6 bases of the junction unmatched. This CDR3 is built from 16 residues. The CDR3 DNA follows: TGCGCCAGCAGCTTGGGGCTAGCGGGAGGGATCGATGAGCAGTTCTTC. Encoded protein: CASSLGLAGGIDEQFF.

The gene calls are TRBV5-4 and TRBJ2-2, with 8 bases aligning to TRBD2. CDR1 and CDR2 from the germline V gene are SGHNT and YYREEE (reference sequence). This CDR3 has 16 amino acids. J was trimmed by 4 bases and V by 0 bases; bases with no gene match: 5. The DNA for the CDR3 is TGTGCCAGCAGCTTGGATGGCGGGGGGTTCACCGGGGAGCTGTTTTTT. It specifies CASSLDGGGFTGELFF.

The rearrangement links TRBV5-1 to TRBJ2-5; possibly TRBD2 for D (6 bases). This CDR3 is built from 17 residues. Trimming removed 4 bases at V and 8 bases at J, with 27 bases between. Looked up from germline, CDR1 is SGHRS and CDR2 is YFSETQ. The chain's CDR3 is CASSNPGTPGAMGTQYF. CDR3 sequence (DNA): TGCGCCAGCAGCAATCCTGGGACTCCCGGGGCCATGGGAACCCAGTACTTC.

The CDR3 region has the DNA TGTGCCAGCAGCCACCCCAGGGGGGGACTAGCGGGCTACGAGCAGTACTTC. Translation: CASSHPRGGLAGYEQYF. The V gene is TRBV4-2, the J gene TRBJ2-7; 12 bases line up with TRBD2. The CDR3 contains 17 residues. Germline V gene data show CDR1 as LGHNA and CDR2 as YNFKEQ. The V and J ends lost 3 bases and 3 bases, in that order; junction bases with no gene match: 9.

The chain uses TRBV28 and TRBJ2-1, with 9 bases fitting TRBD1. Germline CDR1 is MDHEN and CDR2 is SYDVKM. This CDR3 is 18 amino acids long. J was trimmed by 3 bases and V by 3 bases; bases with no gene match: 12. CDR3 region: CASSFLGGPGQGYNEQFF. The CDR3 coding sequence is TGTGCCAGCAGTTTCCTTGGGGGACCGGGACAGGGCTACAATGAGCAGTTCTTC.

As DNA, the CDR3 is TGTGCCAGTAGTATAGATCGGGGGGTTAGCAATCAGCCCCAGCATTTT. As protein: CASSIDRGVSNQPQHF. The chain is built from TRBV19 and TRBJ1-5, with a weak D call TRBD1 (5 bases). Germline V gives CDR1 LNHDA, CDR2 SQIVND (reference sequence). Between the trimmed V and J ends, which lost 0 bases and 0 bases, there was a span of 9 bases. The CDR3 totals 16 residues. Using reference TRBV19 and TRBJ1-5 for the parts outside the CDR3, the full variable domain is DGGITQSPKYLFRKEGQNVTLSCEQNLNHDAMYWYRQDPGQGLRLIYYSQIVNDFQKGDIAEGYSVSREKKESFPLTVTSAQKNPTAFYLCASSIDRGVSNQPQHFGDGTRLSIL.